The rows below give T cell receptor beta chains drawn from one sample of a study of CD8+CD57+ T cells in acquired aplastic anemia. From the reads, TCRdb called clonotypes with MiXCR, one entry per CDR3 protein. The sample includes over 250,000 distinct CDR3 sequences, 56% of them seen just once. The sample comprised sorted CD4+, CD8+, or CD8+CD57+ T cells (not recorded which) from PBMCs. The receptor set was obtained from a human donor with aplastic anemia. Each CDR3 is given with its conserved first and last residue. The D gene is left open where the match is weak. Not all rows give a size; the values are once, few, many and, for expanded clones, a class.

D gene: .; V gene: TRBV15; clone size: few; J gene: TRBJ1-1; CDR3 length: 15; CDR3 DNA: TGTGCCACCAGTCGAGAATCACTCACGAACACTGAAGCTTTCTTT; CDR3 protein: CATSRESLTNTEAFF
D gene: .; V gene: TRBV5-1; clone size: .; J gene: TRBJ2-7; CDR3 length: 16; CDR3 DNA: TGTGCCAGCAGCTTGGTACTAGCAGGAGGGCTGGACGAGCAGTACTTC; CDR3 protein: CASSLVLAGGLDEQYF
D gene: .; V gene: TRBV6-1; clone size: many; J gene: TRBJ1-2; CDR3 length: 14; CDR3 DNA: TGTGCCAGCAGCCCGGCGGGTGTTCCCTATGGCTACACCTTC; CDR3 protein: CASSPAGVPYGYTF
D gene: .; V gene: TRBV5-1; clone size: .; J gene: TRBJ1-2; CDR3 length: 14; CDR3 DNA: TGCGCCAGCAGCTTGTCGGGTGGTAGCTATGGCTACACCTTC; CDR3 protein: CASSLSGGSYGYTF
D gene: .; V gene: TRBV7-9; clone size: .; J gene: TRBJ2-5; CDR3 length: 13; CDR3 DNA: TGTACCAGCAGCTTAGATGGGCCGGGGACCCAGTACTTC; CDR3 protein: CTSSLDGPGTQYF
D gene: .; V gene: TRBV5-1; clone size: .; J gene: TRBJ1-2; CDR3 length: 12; CDR3 DNA: TGCGCCAGCAGCGTCGAGGGGGATGGCTACACCTTC; CDR3 protein: CASSVEGDGYTF
D gene: .; V gene: TRBV19; clone size: .; J gene: TRBJ2-1; CDR3 length: 15; CDR3 DNA: TGTGCCAGTAGTATAGCAGCTGGGTACTACAATGAGCAGTTCTTC; CDR3 protein: CASSIAAGYYNEQFF
D gene: TRBD1; V gene: TRBV5-1; clone size: .; J gene: TRBJ1-1; CDR3 length: 15; CDR3 DNA: TGCGCCAGCAGCTCCGGACAGGGGGCGCTTCCTGACGCTTTCTTT; CDR3 protein: CASSSGQGALPDAFF
D gene: .; V gene: TRBV2; clone size: .; J gene: TRBJ1-5; CDR3 length: 14; CDR3 DNA: TGTACCAGCAGTGGGCGGTGGGCCTGTCAGCCCCAGCATTTT; CDR3 protein: CTSSGRWACQPQHF
D gene: TRBD2; V gene: TRBV20-1; clone size: .; J gene: TRBJ2-5; CDR3 length: 12; CDR3 DNA: TGCAGTGCTAGAAGACTAGCGGAGACCCAGTACTTC; CDR3 protein: CSARRLAETQYF
D gene: .; V gene: TRBV7-9; clone size: .; J gene: TRBJ1-2; CDR3 length: 13; CDR3 DNA: TGTGCCAGCGAGCCGGGCGGAGGGTCTGGAAACACCTTC; CDR3 protein: CASEPGGGSGNTF
D gene: .; V gene: TRBV7-9; clone size: .; J gene: TRBJ1-2; CDR3 length: 15; CDR3 DNA: TGTGCCAGCAGCCAAGATAGGGCAGGGTCCTATGGCTACACCTTC; CDR3 protein: CASSQDRAGSYGYTF
D gene: .; V gene: TRBV5-1; clone size: .; J gene: TRBJ1-1; CDR3 length: 17; CDR3 DNA: TGCGCCAGCAGCTTGGGGACTAGCGGGGGGGTAAACACTGAAGCTTTCTTT; CDR3 protein: CASSLGTSGGVNTEAFF
D gene: .; V gene: TRBV7-3; clone size: .; J gene: TRBJ2-6; CDR3 length: 17; CDR3 DNA: TGTGCCAGCAGCGAAAAACCTACAGGGTCTGGGGCCAACGTCCTGACTTTC; CDR3 protein: CASSEKPTGSGANVLTF
D gene: TRBD1; V gene: TRBV20-1; clone size: .; J gene: TRBJ1-2; CDR3 length: 13; CDR3 DNA: TGCAGTGCCGGGACAGGGGGCAGCTATGGCTACACCTTC; CDR3 protein: CSAGTGGSYGYTF
D gene: .; V gene: TRBV3-1; clone size: many; J gene: TRBJ2-3; CDR3 length: 14; CDR3 DNA: TGTGCCAGCAGCTCCGGGAGTCACACAGATACGCAGTATTTT; CDR3 protein: CASSSGSHTDTQYF
D gene: .; V gene: TRBV24-1; clone size: .; J gene: TRBJ2-3; CDR3 length: 13; CDR3 DNA: TGTGCCACCAGTGGACAGAGCACAGATACGCAGTATTTT; CDR3 protein: CATSGQSTDTQYF
D gene: TRBD2; V gene: TRBV19; clone size: .; J gene: TRBJ2-7; CDR3 length: 16; CDR3 DNA: TGTGCCACCCGTCCAGGCTTAGCGGGCCAAACCCACGAGCAGTACTTC; CDR3 protein: CATRPGLAGQTHEQYF
D gene: TRBD1; V gene: TRBV5-8; clone size: many; J gene: TRBJ1-3; CDR3 length: 15; CDR3 DNA: TGTGCCAGCAGCCTGGGACAGCACTCTGGAAACACCATATATTTT; CDR3 protein: CASSLGQHSGNTIYF
D gene: TRBD1; V gene: TRBV7-3; clone size: .; J gene: TRBJ2-3; CDR3 length: 16; CDR3 DNA: TGTGCTTCCGGCGGAGACAGGGGGCTTAGCACAGATACGCAGTATTTT; CDR3 protein: CASGGDRGLSTDTQYF
D gene: .; V gene: TRBV5-6; clone size: many; J gene: TRBJ1-4; CDR3 length: 13; CDR3 DNA: TGTGCCAGCAGGTGGGGCCGTAATGAAAAACTGTTTTTT; CDR3 protein: CASRWGRNEKLFF
D gene: TRBD1; V gene: TRBV20-1; clone size: once; J gene: TRBJ1-1; CDR3 length: 17; CDR3 DNA: TGCAGTGCGACGAGCTCCGGGACAGGTGTAACTCGCACTGAAGCTTTCTTT; CDR3 protein: CSATSSGTGVTRTEAFF
D gene: .; V gene: TRBV14; clone size: .; J gene: TRBJ1-4; CDR3 length: 15; CDR3 DNA: TGTGCCAGCAGCCAAGTATACAGAGTTAATGAAAAACTGTTTTTT; CDR3 protein: CASSQVYRVNEKLFF
D gene: .; V gene: TRBV15; clone size: .; J gene: TRBJ1-5; CDR3 length: 16; CDR3 DNA: TGTGCCACCAGCAGAGGACAGGAGTTTGGCAATCGGCCCCAGCATTTT; CDR3 protein: CATSRGQEFGNRPQHF
D gene: .; V gene: TRBV15; clone size: .; J gene: TRBJ1-5; CDR3 length: 13; CDR3 DNA: TGTGCCACCAGCTTAGACAGAGGTCAGCCCCAGCATTTT; CDR3 protein: CATSLDRGQPQHF
D gene: TRBD2; V gene: TRBV2; clone size: many; J gene: TRBJ2-2; CDR3 length: 14; CDR3 DNA: TGTGCCAGCAGTAGACTAGCGGGCACCGGGGAGCTGTTTTTT; CDR3 protein: CASSRLAGTGELFF
D gene: .; V gene: TRBV6-5; clone size: .; J gene: TRBJ1-6; CDR3 length: 18; CDR3 DNA: TGTGCCAGCAGTTACTTGATGTCGGGGGGCGATTATAATTCACCCCTCCACTTT; CDR3 protein: CASSYLMSGGDYNSPLHF
D gene: TRBD2; V gene: TRBV11-2; clone size: many; J gene: TRBJ2-7; CDR3 length: 14; CDR3 DNA: TGTGCCAGCAGCTTTAGCGGGAGACTTGACGAGCAGTACTTC; CDR3 protein: CASSFSGRLDEQYF
D gene: .; V gene: TRBV7-2; clone size: .; J gene: TRBJ1-6; CDR3 length: 16; CDR3 DNA: TGTGCCAGCAGTTTAGGACAGCCCAGCCCTAATTCGGCCCTCCACTTT; CDR3 protein: CASSLGQPSPNSALHF
D gene: TRBD2; V gene: TRBV2; clone size: .; J gene: TRBJ2-3; CDR3 length: 14; CDR3 DNA: TGTGCCAGCAGTAGGACTAGCGGGAGAGATGAGCAGTATTTT; CDR3 protein: CASSRTSGRDEQYF
D gene: TRBD2; V gene: TRBV29-1; clone size: .; J gene: TRBJ2-1; CDR3 length: 15; CDR3 DNA: TGCAGCGTTGGGCGGACTAGCGGGAGGGCTGAGGAGCAGTTCTTC; CDR3 protein: CSVGRTSGRAEEQFF
D gene: TRBD1; V gene: TRBV7-9; clone size: .; J gene: TRBJ1-2; CDR3 length: 15; CDR3 DNA: TGTGCCAGCAGCTTAGCAGGGGGACAGGGCTATGGCTACACCTTC; CDR3 protein: CASSLAGGQGYGYTF
D gene: .; V gene: TRBV12-3/TRBV12-4; clone size: .; J gene: TRBJ1-2; CDR3 length: 12; CDR3 DNA: TGTGCCAGCAGTTTAGTTTTATTAGGCTACACCTTC; CDR3 protein: CASSLVLLGYTF
D gene: .; V gene: TRBV15; clone size: many; J gene: TRBJ2-3; CDR3 length: 21; CDR3 DNA: TGTGCCACCAGCAGAGTTGGTTTTGGGGCTTTCGGGCAGAAGAGCACAGATACGCAGTATTTT; CDR3 protein: CATSRVGFGAFGQKSTDTQYF
D gene: .; V gene: TRBV29-1; clone size: many; J gene: TRBJ2-3; CDR3 length: 12; CDR3 DNA: TGCAGCGTAAAGGTCGGCACAGATACGCAGTATTTT; CDR3 protein: CSVKVGTDTQYF
D gene: .; V gene: TRBV7-2; clone size: many; J gene: TRBJ2-3; CDR3 length: 14; CDR3 DNA: TGTGCCAGCAGCATAACTACGTTCGGGGATACGCAGTATTTT; CDR3 protein: CASSITTFGDTQYF
D gene: TRBD1; V gene: TRBV5-8; clone size: many; J gene: TRBJ2-4; CDR3 length: 14; CDR3 DNA: TGTGCCAGCAGCTCGGGACAGCCCGGGAACATTCAGTACTTC; CDR3 protein: CASSSGQPGNIQYF
D gene: .; V gene: TRBV9; clone size: .; J gene: TRBJ1-2; CDR3 length: 14; CDR3 DNA: TGTGCCAGCAGTTACCTCCAGGCCAACTATGGCTACACCTTC; CDR3 protein: CASSYLQANYGYTF
D gene: .; V gene: TRBV10-3; clone size: .; J gene: TRBJ1-6; CDR3 length: 14; CDR3 DNA: TGTGCCATTCGCGGGCAGGGGCATAATTCACCCCTCCACTTT; CDR3 protein: CAIRGQGHNSPLHF
D gene: TRBD2; V gene: TRBV24-1; clone size: .; J gene: TRBJ2-1; CDR3 length: 17; CDR3 DNA: TGTGCCACCAGTGATTCTGCAGGGAGCGGGGGGGCGAATGAGCAGTCCTTC; CDR3 protein: CATSDSAGSGGANEQSF
D gene: TRBD1; V gene: TRBV5-1; clone size: .; J gene: TRBJ1-1; CDR3 length: 15; CDR3 DNA: TGCGCCAGCAGCCGGAGGCCAACAGGGGACGCAAAAGCTTTCTTT; CDR3 protein: CASSRRPTGDAKAFF
D gene: TRBD1; V gene: TRBV19; clone size: many; J gene: TRBJ1-1; CDR3 length: 16; CDR3 DNA: TGTGCCAGTAGTACCGGGACAGGGTTACAGGGAGGGGAAGCTTTCTTT; CDR3 protein: CASSTGTGLQGGEAFF
D gene: TRBD2; V gene: TRBV7-9; clone size: many; J gene: TRBJ2-1; CDR3 length: 16; CDR3 DNA: TGTGCCAGCAGCTTATCGGGTCTAGCGGGAGCGGATGAGCAGTTCTTC; CDR3 protein: CASSLSGLAGADEQFF